This T cell receptor beta chain stems from a study of CD8 T cells in ankylosing spondylitis. Study observations and caveats: Past research had described some motif variants in reactive arthritis synovial fluid and blood.

This clonotype occurred a few times. Its antigen is currently unknown. Researchers built TCR beta libraries using quantitative 5'-RACE with molecular barcodes. TCRdb re-derived calls from the 5' RACE reads in MiXCR, one entry per CDR3 protein. The table has about 150,000 distinct CDR3 sequences, under 45% seen once. This CDR3 has 15 residues. Germline trimming cut 2 bases from V and 4 bases from J; bases unmatched to any gene: 4. Germline assignment: CDR1 MNHEY and CDR2 SMNVEV (reference sequence). The receptor comes from a male donor with ankylosing spondylitis. Sequencing input: synovial fluid, either unsorted or a sorted T cell fraction (not recorded which). The rearrangement joins TRBV27 to TRBJ2-7, with TRBD1 identical over 11 bases. In DNA form, the CDR3 reads TGTGCCAGCAGTTTAAGATGGGACAGGGGGTACGAGCAGTACTTC. Translated: CASSLRWDRGYEQYF.